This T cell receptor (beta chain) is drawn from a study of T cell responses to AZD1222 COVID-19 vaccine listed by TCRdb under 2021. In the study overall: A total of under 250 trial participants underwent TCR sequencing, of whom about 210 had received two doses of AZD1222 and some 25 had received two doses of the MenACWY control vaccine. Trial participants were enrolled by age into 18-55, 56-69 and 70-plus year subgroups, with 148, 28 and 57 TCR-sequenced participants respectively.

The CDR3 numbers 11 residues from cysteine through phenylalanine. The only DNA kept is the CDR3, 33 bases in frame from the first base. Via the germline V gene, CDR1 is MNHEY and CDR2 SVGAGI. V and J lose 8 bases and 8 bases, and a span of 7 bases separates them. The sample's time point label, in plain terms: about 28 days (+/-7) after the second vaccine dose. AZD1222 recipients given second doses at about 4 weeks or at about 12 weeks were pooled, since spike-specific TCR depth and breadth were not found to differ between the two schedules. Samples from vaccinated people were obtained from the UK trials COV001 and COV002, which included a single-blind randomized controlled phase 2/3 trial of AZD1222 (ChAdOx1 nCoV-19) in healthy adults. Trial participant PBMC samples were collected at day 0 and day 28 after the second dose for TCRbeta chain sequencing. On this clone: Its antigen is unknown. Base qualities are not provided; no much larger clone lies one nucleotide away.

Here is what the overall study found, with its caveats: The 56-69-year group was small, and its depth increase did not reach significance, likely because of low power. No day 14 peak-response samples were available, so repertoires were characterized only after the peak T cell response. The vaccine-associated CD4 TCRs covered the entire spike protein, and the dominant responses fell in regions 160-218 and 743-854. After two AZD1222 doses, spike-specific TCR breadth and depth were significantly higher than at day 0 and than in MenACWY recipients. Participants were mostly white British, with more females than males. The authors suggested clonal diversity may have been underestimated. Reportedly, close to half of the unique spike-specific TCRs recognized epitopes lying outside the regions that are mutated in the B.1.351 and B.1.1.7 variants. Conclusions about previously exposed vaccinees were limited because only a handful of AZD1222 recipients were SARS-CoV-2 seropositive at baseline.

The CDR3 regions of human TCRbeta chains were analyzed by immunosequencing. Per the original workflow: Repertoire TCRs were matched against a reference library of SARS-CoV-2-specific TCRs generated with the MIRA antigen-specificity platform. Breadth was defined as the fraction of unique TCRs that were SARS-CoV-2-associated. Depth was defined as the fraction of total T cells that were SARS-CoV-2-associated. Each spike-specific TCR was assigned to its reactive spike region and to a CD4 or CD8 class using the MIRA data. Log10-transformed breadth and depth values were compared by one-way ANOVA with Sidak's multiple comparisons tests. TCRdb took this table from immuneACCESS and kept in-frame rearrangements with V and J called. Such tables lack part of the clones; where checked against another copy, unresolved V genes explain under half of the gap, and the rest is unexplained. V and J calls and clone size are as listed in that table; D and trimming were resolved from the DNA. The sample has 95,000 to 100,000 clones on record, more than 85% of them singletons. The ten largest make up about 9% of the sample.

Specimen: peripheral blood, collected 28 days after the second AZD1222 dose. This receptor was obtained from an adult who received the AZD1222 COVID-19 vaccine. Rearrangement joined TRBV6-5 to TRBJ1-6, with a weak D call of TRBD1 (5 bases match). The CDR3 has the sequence CASGDYSPLHF. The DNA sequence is TGTGCCAGCGGGGACTATTCACCCCTCCACTTT.